A selection of T cell receptor beta chains follows, all from one sample in a study of T cell changes during pregnancy in multiple sclerosis. Generated by immunoSEQ multiplex PCR, the TCRdb table keeps only in-frame clones and is missing some. Of tens of thousands of clones in the sample, approximately 91% were seen once. Sequences were derived from peripheral blood, sampled in the third trimester of pregnancy. These TCRs come from a female donor with multiple sclerosis, enrolled in a pregnancy study. Both conserved end residues are trimmed from each CDR3.

>TRBJ1-1|TRBV6-6
ASSELGGRYGEAF
>TRBJ2-3|TRBV5-6
ASSSDRATQY
>TRBJ1-2|TRBV11-1
ASSQTGGYGGYT
>TRBJ2-7|TRBV29-1
SVGGDRSYEQY
>TRBJ1-5|TRBV6-6
ASSRDAHSNQPQH
>TRBJ1-4|TRBV9
ASSFGRGNEKLF
>TRBJ1-2|TRBV10-3
AISASEEGYT
>TRBJ1-1|TRBV2
ASSVRGIVHTEAF
>TRBJ2-7|TRBV11-2
ASSSFEGPLSYEQY
>TRBJ1-1|TRBV5-1
ASSLGAGLNTEAF
>TRBJ1-2|TRBV28
ASSGAYGYT
>TRBJ1-1|TRBV20-1
SARSPAEAF
>TRBJ2-7|TRBV7-2
ASSNPGRVYEQY
>TRBJ1-2|TRBV7-8
ASSLDMEDPYGYT
>TRBJ1-6|TRBV30
AWISRQQSSYNSPLH
>TRBJ1-3|TRBV6-5
ASSYSTFAGNTIY
>TRBJ2-3|TRBV10-3
AIRAAGISTDTQY
>TRBJ1-1|TRBV11-3
ASSPGHLNTEAF
>TRBJ1-1|TRBV11-3
ASSLRQNTEAF
>TRBJ2-7|TRBV7-9
ASSHFKVIAGDEQY
>TRBJ1-1|TRBV5-4
ASSSRGGNYDTEAF
>TRBJ2-1|TRBV28
ASIPGGGPAYNEQF
>TRBJ1-2|TRBV7-8
ASSLGGDSLVNT
>TRBJ1-2|TRBV7-8
ASSPRAGYGYT
>TRBJ1-2|TRBV9
ASSLQDRAGGYT
>TRBJ2-2|TRBV7-8
ASSGGQGSTGELF
>TRBJ2-2|TRBV7-7
ASSLLAGGNTGELF
>TRBJ1-3|TRBV4-3
ASSQDFADHSGNTIY
>TRBJ2-7|TRBV11-2
ASSLSGGLSYEQY
>TRBJ2-6|TRBV7-9
ASSSPSSGANVLT
>TRBJ2-7|TRBV27
ASRELQGSGEQY
>TRBJ2-3|TRBV10-1
ASSEGAATDTQY
>TRBJ1-1|TRBV4-2
ASSHPGQPRTEAF
>TRBJ2-2|TRBV25-1
ARLTPTNTGELF
>TRBJ2-5|TRBV9
ASSDQGETQY
>TRBJ1-1|TRBV4-1
ASSQAPGQANTEAF
>TRBJ2-5|TRBV5-1
ASSSWTSGQETQY
>TRBJ2-2|TRBV18
ASSPPLGATGELF
>TRBJ2-2|TRBV5-6
ASSRGSNTGELF
>TRBJ2-7|TRBV27
ASSLRRGRLDEQY
>TRBJ1-2|TRBV7-2
ASSLVPGFSLDGYT
>TRBJ1-1|TRBV10-3
ATLGGVQNTEAF
>TRBJ1-2|TRBV7-9
ASSFLREGYGYT
>TRBJ1-4|TRBV7-9
ASSLVVRGEKLF
>TRBJ2-2|TRBV7-9
ASSAGLAAGELF
>TRBJ2-2|TRBV25-1
ASSDMKRGVSTGELF
>TRBJ1-2|TRBV19
ASSTGQGANYGYT
>TRBJ1-2|TRBV19
ASSMAGSNIYGYT
>TRBJ1-1|TRBV5-8
ASSMSKRTGRLGAF
>TRBJ2-5|TRBV28
ASSDPGLGETQY
>TRBJ2-1|TRBV28
ASSLDTYNEQF
>TRBJ1-5|TRBV19
ASRSRGQGDQPQH
>TRBJ1-1|TRBV18
ASSPLGSNTEAF
>TRBJ2-2|TRBV13
ASSPDRGPFELF
>TRBJ2-7|TRBV7-3
ASSLQGGPYEQY
>TRBJ2-2|TRBV4-3
ASSQDLQRANTGELF
>TRBJ2-5|TRBV11-2
ASSLEVGGETQY
>TRBJ1-2|TRBV15
ATSRDGGVYGYT